The TCR beta chain described here comes from a study of STAT3 mutations in large granular lymphocyte leukemia. About the study: More than half of T-LGLL patients received immunosuppressive therapy. General study findings and limits: Every T-cell large granular lymphocyte leukemia patient had at least one immunodominant TCR beta clonotype. In some patients, a small highly pathogenic clone possibly went undetected.

Sequencing used immunoSEQ multiplex PCR; TCRdb keeps in-frame clones, though not all of them. The profile covers fewer than 20,000 clones, with roughly 91% appearing a single time and roughly 8.7% taken by the ten largest. The CDR3 contains 18 residues. Looked up from germline, CDR1 is SGHRS and CDR2 is YFSETQ. After removal of 3 bases from V and 1 base from J, the junction contained 8 bases not matched to a gene. This clone was recorded only once. Its antigen is as yet unknown. The material sequenced was peripheral blood mononuclear cells. This chain joins TRBV5-1 and TRBJ2-6; 9 bases agree with TRBD1. The sequence was collected from a woman aged 45 to 65 with T-cell large granular lymphocyte leukemia. Some clones in this sample may be carry-over from other donors' samples. CDR3 nucleotide sequence: TGCGCCAGCAGCTCCACGGGACAGGGATCATCTGGGGCCAACGTCCTGACTTTC. Its translation: CASSSTGQGSSGANVLTF. The variable domain in full, with the rest retrieved from reference TRBV5-1 and TRBJ2-6, is KAGVTQTPRYLIKTRGQQVTLSCSPISGHRSVSWYQQTPGQGLQFLFEYFSETQRNKGNFPGRFSGRQFSNSRSEMNVSTLELGDSALYLCASSSTGQGSSGANVLTFGAGSRLTVL.